These T cell receptor beta chains were read from a single sample in a study of blood T cell repertoires in COVID-19. Some clones are missing from TCRdb's copy, which holds only in-frame ones; the method was immunoSEQ multiplex PCR. The sample holds approximately 380,000 clones; around 85% are singletons and the top ten take 3.6%. The material sequenced was peripheral blood. These receptor sequences come from a woman aged 18-29 years with acute or convalescent COVID-19. The CDR3 runs from the conserved cysteine through the conserved F or W. The D gene is left open where the match is weak. Size tells how often a clone was seen (once, few, many) or the class of an expanded clone, and some rows leave it out.

TRBD2	TRBJ2-7	TRBV28	once	TGTGCCAGCAGCTACAGCGGGAGCTCCTACGAGCAGTACTTC	CASSYSGSSYEQYF
TRBD1	TRBJ1-2	TRBV27	-	TGTGCCAGCAGTCCCAGGGACAGTTACTATGGCTACACCTTC	CASSPRDSYYGYTF
-	TRBJ2-7	TRBV5-6	-	TGTGCCAGCTGGGGCAGGGGCAATTACGAGCAGTACTTC	CASWGRGNYEQYF
TRBD1	TRBJ2-5	TRBV18	-	TGTGCCAGCTCACCGATCAAGGACAGGGCAGGGGAGACCCAGTACTTC	CASSPIKDRAGETQYF
-	TRBJ1-5	TRBV7-9	few	TGTGCCAGCAGCCAGGACGGGGGGCCCCAGCATTTT	CASSQDGGPQHF
TRBD1	TRBJ1-2	TRBV19	-	TGTGCCAGTGGTCGACAGGGAGGAGGCTATGGCTACACCTTC	CASGRQGGGYGYTF
TRBD1	TRBJ1-2	TRBV4-2	-	TGTGCCAGCAGCCAAGATTTGGAGGGGGCATATGGCTACACCTTC	CASSQDLEGAYGYTF
TRBD1	TRBJ2-1	TRBV3-1/TRBV3-2	-	TGTGCCAGCAGCCCGCCGGGACAGGGGGGGAATGAGCAGTTCTTC	CASSPPGQGGNEQFF
-	TRBJ2-1	TRBV6-4	once	TGTGCCAGCAGTGACATGGAGGGGGCAGGTGAGCAGTTCTTC	CASSDMEGAGEQFF
-	TRBJ1-1	TRBV5-1	-	TGCGCCAGCACGAGTAACGCGTTGTCTGAAGCTTTCTTT	CASTSNALSEAFF
-	TRBJ1-1	TRBV12-3/TRBV12-4	-	TGTGCCACCCCGGGGGGGAAGGGAGCTTTCTTT	CATPGGKGAFF
-	TRBJ2-2	TRBV7-9	once	TGTGCCAGCAGCTTAAGGCCAGGGGGGACGAACACCGGGGAGCTGTTTTTT	CASSLRPGGTNTGELFF
-	TRBJ1-1	TRBV30	-	TGTGCCTGGAGTTTAACAGCGAACACTGAAGCTTTCTTT	CAWSLTANTEAFF
-	TRBJ1-5	TRBV4-2	once	TGTGCCAGCAGCCAGGAAATCCGGGATGCCAAGCAGCCCCAGCATTTT	CASSQEIRDAKQPQHF
TRBD1	TRBJ1-3	TRBV9	few	TGTGCCAGCAGCATCGACAGGGGTAGAAACACCATATATTTT	CASSIDRGRNTIYF
-	TRBJ2-3	TRBV19	-	TGTGCCAGTAGTAATGTCCTCTCCACAGATACGCAGTATTTT	CASSNVLSTDTQYF
TRBD1	TRBJ1-2	TRBV7-3	-	TGTGCCAGCAGCTTAATCCAGGGGGATGGCTACACCTTC	CASSLIQGDGYTF
-	TRBJ2-5	TRBV19	-	TGTGCCGTTCACTCGGGGATCGGGGGTGAGACCCAGTACTTC	CAVHSGIGGETQYF
-	TRBJ1-5	TRBV21-1	once	TGTGCCAGCAGCAAAGCGGACAGATTAAGCAATCAGCCCCAGCATTTT	CASSKADRLSNQPQHF
-	TRBJ1-2	TRBV4-1	few	TGCGCCAGCAGCCAAGATGGATTGGGGCTTCGGAACTATGGCTACACCTTC	CASSQDGLGLRNYGYTF
TRBD2	TRBJ2-7	TRBV28	-	TGTGCCAGCAGCCCTGGACTAGCGGGGCTATACGAGCAGTACTTC	CASSPGLAGLYEQYF
-	TRBJ2-7	TRBV11-2	-	TGTGCCAGCAGCTTAGACAAAGGGGACGAGCAGTACTTC	CASSLDKGDEQYF
-	TRBJ1-5	TRBV12-2	-	TGTGCAAGTCGCTTAAGGCAGGAATATACCCGTTATGCGTATAGCAATCAGCCCCAGCATTTT	CASRLRQEYTRYAYSNQPQHF
-	TRBJ1-6	TRBV7-3	-	TGTGCCAGCAGCTTTACCGGGGGAATCGGTTCACCCCTCCACTTT	CASSFTGGIGSPLHF
-	TRBJ2-3	TRBV24-1	-	TGTGCCACCAGCCAGGGGAGTGATACGCAGTATTTT	CATSQGSDTQYF
TRBD1	TRBJ1-5	TRBV2	-	TGTGCCAGCAGTTACGGACAGGGAGGGCAGCCCCAGCATTTT	CASSYGQGGQPQHF
TRBD2	TRBJ2-3	TRBV10-3	-	TGTGCCACCGCGACCGGGACTAGGCTTGAAGATACGCAGTATTTT	CATATGTRLEDTQYF
-	TRBJ1-4	TRBV28	-	TGTGCCAGCAGTTGGAGTATGGGAGGGAGTGAAAAACTGTTTTTT	CASSWSMGGSEKLFF
-	TRBJ2-7	TRBV18	-	TGTGCCAGCTCATCCACAGGGTCGGGCTACGAGCAGTACTTC	CASSSTGSGYEQYF
TRBD1	TRBJ1-5	TRBV5-1	few	TGCGCCAGCAGCCCAACCGGGACAGATAATCAGCCCCAGCATTTT	CASSPTGTDNQPQHF
-	TRBJ1-3	TRBV28	-	TGTGCCAGCACGGTACTCTCTGGAAACACCATATATTTT	CASTVLSGNTIYF
-	TRBJ2-1	TRBV3-1/TRBV3-2	-	TGTGCCAGCAGCCAAGGAGGACAGGCGGCTAGCGCAAGCTCCTACAATGAGCAGTTCTTC	CASSQGGQAASASSYNEQFF
TRBD1	TRBJ1-6	TRBV25-1	-	TGTGCCAGCAGAGGGGGCGAGTCGAGTTCACCCCTCCACTTT	CASRGGESSSPLHF
-	TRBJ1-3	TRBV28	-	TGTGCCAGCAGTGGGGGGGCGCGGAACACCATATATTTT	CASSGGARNTIYF
TRBD1	TRBJ1-5	TRBV5-4	-	TGTGCCAGCAGCTTGGGGACAGGGAACCAGCCCCAGCATTTT	CASSLGTGNQPQHF
TRBD1	TRBJ1-5	TRBV30	-	TGTGCCTGGGGGGACAGGGGTCTGTATCAGCCCCAGCATTTT	CAWGDRGLYQPQHF
TRBD1	TRBJ2-5	TRBV13	-	TGTGCCAGCAGCTTAGCGGGACAGGACACCCAAGAGACCCAGTACTTC	CASSLAGQDTQETQYF
-	TRBJ2-6	TRBV27	-	TGTGCCAGCAGTACACCCGGGGTGCTTCGCCCCTCTGGGGCCAACGTCCTGACTTTC	CASSTPGVLRPSGANVLTF
TRBD1	TRBJ2-5	TRBV18	-	TGTGCCAGCTCACCGAACCCTCCCGGGACAGGCCACCAAGAGACCCAGTACTTC	CASSPNPPGTGHQETQYF
-	TRBJ1-2	TRBV7-8	-	TGTGCCAGCAGCCCCGGGGGGGGCGTCTATGGCTACACCTTC	CASSPGGGVYGYTF
TRBD2	TRBJ2-7	TRBV28	-	TGTGCCAGCAGTCTAGCGGGAGGCTACCCCTACGAGCAGTACTTC	CASSLAGGYPYEQYF
-	TRBJ2-2	TRBV18	-	TGTGCCAGCTCACCAGGAGGGTCGGGGGAGCTGTTTTTT	CASSPGGSGELFF
-	TRBJ2-1	TRBV9	-	TGTGCCAGCAGCGTAGCGAGCGGCCCCTCCTACAATGAGCAGTTCTTC	CASSVASGPSYNEQFF
TRBD1	TRBJ2-7	TRBV7-9	-	TGTGCCAGCAGCTTTGGGACAGCCTCCTACGAGCAGTACTTC	CASSFGTASYEQYF
TRBD1	TRBJ1-1	TRBV2	-	TGTGCCAGCAGCAAGGACAGGGAGGTCCGGAGCGCTTTCTTT	CASSKDREVRSAFF
TRBD1	TRBJ2-2	TRBV3-1/TRBV3-2	-	TGTGCCAGCAGCCAAGATTGGGGAAAGGGGGCTAACGGGGAGCTGTTTTTT	CASSQDWGKGANGELFF
-	TRBJ1-4	TRBV19	-	TGTGCCAGTAGGGCCTCAGGTTTTAATGAAAAACTGTTTTTT	CASRASGFNEKLFF
-	TRBJ1-1	TRBV18	-	TGTGCCAGCTCAGCGGACAGTGACACTGAAGCTTTCTTT	CASSADSDTEAFF
-	TRBJ2-3	TRBV25-1	-	TGTGCCAGCGGAAGGCGACTAGATAGCACAGATACGCAGTATTTT	CASGRRLDSTDTQYF
-	TRBJ2-7	TRBV5-1	-	TGCGCCAGCAGAGAGCGTGCACAGGGTCGACCCTACGAGCAGTACTTC	CASRERAQGRPYEQYF
-	TRBJ1-6	TRBV28	-	TGTGCCAGCAGTCCCCGGGGAGTTAATTCACCCCTCCACTTT	CASSPRGVNSPLHF
-	TRBJ2-7	TRBV5-6	-	TGTGCCAGCAGCTTAAGGTCTGGGCAGGGGTCGGGGGAGCAGTACTTC	CASSLRSGQGSGEQYF
TRBD1	TRBJ1-5	TRBV7-4	-	TGTGCCAGCAGCTTGATATATGGGGTTGACAGGGGAGATCAGCCCCAGCATTTT	CASSLIYGVDRGDQPQHF